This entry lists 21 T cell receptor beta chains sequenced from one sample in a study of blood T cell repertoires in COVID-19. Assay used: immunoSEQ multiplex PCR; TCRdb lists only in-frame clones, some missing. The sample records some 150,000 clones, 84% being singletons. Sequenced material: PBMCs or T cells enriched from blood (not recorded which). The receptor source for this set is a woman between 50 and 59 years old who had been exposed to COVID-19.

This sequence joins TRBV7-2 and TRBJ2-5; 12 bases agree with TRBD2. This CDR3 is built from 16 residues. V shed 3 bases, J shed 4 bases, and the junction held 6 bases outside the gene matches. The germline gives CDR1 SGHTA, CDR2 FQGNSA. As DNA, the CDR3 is TGTGCCAGCAGCTTCCGACTAGCGGGAGCCCGAGAGACCCAGTACTTC. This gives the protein CASSFRLAGARETQYF. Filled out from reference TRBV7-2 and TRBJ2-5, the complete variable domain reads GAGVSQSPSNKVTEKGKDVELRCDPISGHTALYWYRQSLGQGLEFLIYFQGNSAPDKSGLPSDRFSAERTGGSVSTLTIQRTQQEDSAVYLCASSFRLAGARETQYFGPGTRLLVL.

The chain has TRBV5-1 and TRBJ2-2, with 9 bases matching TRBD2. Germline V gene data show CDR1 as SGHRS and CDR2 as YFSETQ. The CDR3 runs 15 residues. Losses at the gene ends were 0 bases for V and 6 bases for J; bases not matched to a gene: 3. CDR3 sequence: CASSLGVAGAGELFF. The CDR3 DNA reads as TGCGCCAGCAGCTTGGGGGTAGCGGGAGCCGGGGAGCTGTTTTTT.

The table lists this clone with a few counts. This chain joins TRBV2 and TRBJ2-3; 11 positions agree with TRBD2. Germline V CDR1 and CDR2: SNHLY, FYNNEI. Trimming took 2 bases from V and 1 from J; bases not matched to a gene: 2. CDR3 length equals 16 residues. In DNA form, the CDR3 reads TGTGCCAGCAGTGAAACACTAGCGGGAGGCACAGATACGCAGTATTTT. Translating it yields CASSETLAGGTDTQYF. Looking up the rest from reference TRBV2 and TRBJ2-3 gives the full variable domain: EPEVTQTPSHQVTQMGQEVILRCVPISNHLYFYWYRQILGQKVEFLVSFYNNEISEKSEIFDDQFSVERPDGSNFTLKIRSTKLEDSAMYFCASSETLAGGTDTQYFGPGTRLTVL.

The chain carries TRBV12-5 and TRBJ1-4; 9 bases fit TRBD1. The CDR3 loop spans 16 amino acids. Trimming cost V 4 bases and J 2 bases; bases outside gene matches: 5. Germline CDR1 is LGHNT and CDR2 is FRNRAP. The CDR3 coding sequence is TGTGCTAGTGGTTCCGGGACAGGGAGGACTAATGAAAAACTGTTTTTT. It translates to CASGSGTGRTNEKLFF.

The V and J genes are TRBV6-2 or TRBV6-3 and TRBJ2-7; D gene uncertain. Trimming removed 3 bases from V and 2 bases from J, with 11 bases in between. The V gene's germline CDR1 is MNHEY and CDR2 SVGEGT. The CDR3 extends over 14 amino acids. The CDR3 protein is CASSYLSSTYEQYF. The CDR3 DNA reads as TGTGCCAGCAGTTATTTAAGCTCCACCTACGAGCAGTACTTC.

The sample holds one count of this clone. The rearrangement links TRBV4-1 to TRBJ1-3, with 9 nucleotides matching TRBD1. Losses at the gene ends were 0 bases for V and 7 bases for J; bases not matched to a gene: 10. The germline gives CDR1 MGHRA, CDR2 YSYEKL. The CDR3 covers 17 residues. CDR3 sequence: CASSQDQGTGFWNTIYF. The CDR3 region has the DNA TGCGCCAGCAGCCAAGATCAGGGGACAGGGTTTTGGAACACCATATATTTT.

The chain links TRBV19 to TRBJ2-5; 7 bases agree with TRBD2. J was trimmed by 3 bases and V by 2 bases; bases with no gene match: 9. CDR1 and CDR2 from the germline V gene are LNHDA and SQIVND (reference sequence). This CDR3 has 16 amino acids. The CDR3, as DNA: TGTGCCAGTAGTATACGAGGAGCTAGCGGCAAAGAGACCCAGTACTTC. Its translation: CASSIRGASGKETQYF. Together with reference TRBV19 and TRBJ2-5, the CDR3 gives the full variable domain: DGGITQSPKYLFRKEGQNVTLSCEQNLNHDAMYWYRQDPGQGLRLIYYSQIVNDFQKGDIAEGYSVSREKKESFPLTVTSAQKNPTAFYLCASSIRGASGKETQYFGPGTRLLVL.

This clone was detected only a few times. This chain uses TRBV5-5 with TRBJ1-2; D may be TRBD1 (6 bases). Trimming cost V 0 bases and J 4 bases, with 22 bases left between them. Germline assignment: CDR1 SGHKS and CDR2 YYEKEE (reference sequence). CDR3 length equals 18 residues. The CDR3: CASSLEKGLQGGGYGYTF. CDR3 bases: TGTGCCAGCAGCTTGGAAAAGGGTTTACAGGGAGGGGGCTATGGCTACACCTTC.

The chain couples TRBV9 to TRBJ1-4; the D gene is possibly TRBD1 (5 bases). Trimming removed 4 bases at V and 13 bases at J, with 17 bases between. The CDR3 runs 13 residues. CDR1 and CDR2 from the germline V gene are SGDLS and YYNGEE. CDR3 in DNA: TGTGCCAGCAGCCCTACCCCCGCCCAGGGACTGTTTTTT. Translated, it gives CASSPTPAQGLFF.

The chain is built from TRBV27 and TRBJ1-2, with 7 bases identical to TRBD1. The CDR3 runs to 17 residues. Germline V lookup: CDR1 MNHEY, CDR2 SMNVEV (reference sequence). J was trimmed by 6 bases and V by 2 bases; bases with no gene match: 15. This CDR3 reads CASSLRWRGRRVDGYTF. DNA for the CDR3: TGTGCCAGCAGTTTACGGTGGAGGGGGCGCCGAGTTGATGGCTACACCTTC.

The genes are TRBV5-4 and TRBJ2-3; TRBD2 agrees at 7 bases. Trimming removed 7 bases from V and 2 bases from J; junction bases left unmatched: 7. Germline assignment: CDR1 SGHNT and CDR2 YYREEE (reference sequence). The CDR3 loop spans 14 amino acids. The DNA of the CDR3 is TGTGCCAGCGGGCCTAGCGGTCCCACAGATACGCAGTATTTT. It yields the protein CASGPSGPTDTQYF.

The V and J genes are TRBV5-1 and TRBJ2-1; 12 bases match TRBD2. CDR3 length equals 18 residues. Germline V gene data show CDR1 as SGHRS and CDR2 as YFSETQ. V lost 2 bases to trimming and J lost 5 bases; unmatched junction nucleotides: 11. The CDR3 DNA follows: TGCGCCAGCAGCTTACAGGGTCTACTAGCGGGGGGACACAATGAGCAGTTCTTC. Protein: CASSLQGLLAGGHNEQFF.

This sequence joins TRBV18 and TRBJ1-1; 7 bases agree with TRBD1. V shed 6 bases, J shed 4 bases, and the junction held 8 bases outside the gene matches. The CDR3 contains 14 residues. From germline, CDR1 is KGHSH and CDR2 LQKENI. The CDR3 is CASSTGVGSTEAFF. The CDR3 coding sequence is TGTGCCAGCTCCACAGGGGTCGGGAGCACTGAAGCTTTCTTT.

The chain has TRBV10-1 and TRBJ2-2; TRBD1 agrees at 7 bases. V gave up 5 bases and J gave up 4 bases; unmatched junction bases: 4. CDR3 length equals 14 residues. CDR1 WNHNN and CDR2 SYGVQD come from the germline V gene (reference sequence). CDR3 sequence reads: CASSHDRATGELFF. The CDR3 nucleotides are TGCGCCAGCAGTCATGACAGGGCCACCGGGGAGCTGTTTTTT.

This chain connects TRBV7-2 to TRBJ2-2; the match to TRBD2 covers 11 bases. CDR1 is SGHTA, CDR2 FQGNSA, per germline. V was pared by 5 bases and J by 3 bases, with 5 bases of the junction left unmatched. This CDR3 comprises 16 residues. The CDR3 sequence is CASSDGTSGYTGELFF. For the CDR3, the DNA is TGTGCCAGCAGCGACGGGACTAGCGGCTACACCGGGGAGCTGTTTTTT.

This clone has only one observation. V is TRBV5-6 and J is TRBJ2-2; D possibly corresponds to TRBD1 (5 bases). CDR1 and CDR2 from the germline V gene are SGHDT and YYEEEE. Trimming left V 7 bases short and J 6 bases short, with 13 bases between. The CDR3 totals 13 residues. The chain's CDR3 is CASLGPLPGELFF. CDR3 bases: TGTGCCAGCTTGGGGCCGCTCCCCGGGGAGCTGTTTTTT.

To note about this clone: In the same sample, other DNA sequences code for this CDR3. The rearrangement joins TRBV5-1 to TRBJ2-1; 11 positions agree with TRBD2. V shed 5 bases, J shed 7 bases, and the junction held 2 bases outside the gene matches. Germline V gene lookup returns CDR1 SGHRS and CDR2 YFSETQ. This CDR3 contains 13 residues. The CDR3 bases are TGCGCCAGCAGTTTAGCGGGGGGGAATGAGCAGTTCTTC. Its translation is CASSLAGGNEQFF.

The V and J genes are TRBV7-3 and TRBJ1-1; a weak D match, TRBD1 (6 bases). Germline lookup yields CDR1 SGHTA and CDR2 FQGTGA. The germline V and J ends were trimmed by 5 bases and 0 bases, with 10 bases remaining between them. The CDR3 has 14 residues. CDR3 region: CASSRGGMNTEAFF. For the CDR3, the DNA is TGTGCCAGCAGCAGGGGGGGAATGAACACTGAAGCTTTCTTT.

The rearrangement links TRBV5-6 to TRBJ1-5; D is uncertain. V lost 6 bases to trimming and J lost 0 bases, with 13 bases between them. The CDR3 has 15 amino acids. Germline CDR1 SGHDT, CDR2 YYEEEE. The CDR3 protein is CASTRASRSNQPQHF. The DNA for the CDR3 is TGTGCCAGCACTCGTGCTAGTCGTAGCAATCAGCCCCAGCATTTT.

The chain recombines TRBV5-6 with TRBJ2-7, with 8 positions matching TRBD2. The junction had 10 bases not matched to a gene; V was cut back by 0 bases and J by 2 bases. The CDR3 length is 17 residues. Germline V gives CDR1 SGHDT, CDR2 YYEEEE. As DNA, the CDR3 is TGTGCCAGCAGCTTGGGGGCTGGGACTAGTAACACCTACGAGCAGTACTTC. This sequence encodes CASSLGAGTSNTYEQYF.

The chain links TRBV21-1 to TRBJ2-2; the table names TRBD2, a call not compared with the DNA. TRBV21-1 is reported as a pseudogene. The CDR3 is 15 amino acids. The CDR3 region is CASSLSGRPTGELFF. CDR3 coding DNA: TGTGCCAGCAGCCTTAGCGGGAGGCCCACCGGGGAGCTGTTTTTT.